A selection of T cell receptor beta chains follows, all from one sample in a study of identifying expanded T cells in peripheral blood. Measured with immunoSEQ multiplex PCR; TCRdb has only the in-frame clones, and not every one. The table shows approximately 90,000 clones, with roughly 85% occurring only once. The sample taken for sequencing was blood. The receptors shown here come from a person aged 18-70 years in good health. CDR3s include the opening cysteine and the closing phenylalanine or tryptophan. Fields, in order: V gene, clone size, J gene, D gene, CDR3 DNA, CDR3 protein. A D gene is named only where the DNA matches it firmly. Clone size is shown for a subset of rows, as once, few, many or a class of expanded clone.

TRBV2	NA	TRBJ1-4	NA	TGTGCCAGCCAGGGCGACGGTAATGAAAAACTGTTTTTT	CASQGDGNEKLFF
TRBV14	NA	TRBJ2-7	NA	TGTGCCAGCAGCTCTTGGGGGGAGCAGTACTTC	CASSSWGEQYF
TRBV10-3	NA	TRBJ2-2	NA	TGTGCCATCAGCTTAAGGGTGATGGACACCGGGGAGCTGTTTTTT	CAISLRVMDTGELFF
TRBV7-3	NA	TRBJ1-6	NA	TGTGCCAGCAGCTTGGGACGGACAAATTCACCCCTCCACTTT	CASSLGRTNSPLHF
TRBV19	NA	TRBJ2-7	NA	TGTGCCAGTAGTATAGCGTCAGTCTCCTACGAGCAGTACTTC	CASSIASVSYEQYF
TRBV5-1	NA	TRBJ1-2	NA	TGCGCCAGCAGCAGGGAGGGGAACTATGGCTACACCTTC	CASSREGNYGYTF
TRBV18	NA	TRBJ1-1	NA	TGTGCCAGCTCACCGGCTCCCCCACACTGGACTGAAGCTTTCTTT	CASSPAPPHWTEAFF
TRBV15	NA	TRBJ2-1	TRBD1	TGTGCCACCAGCAGGAGTTGGGACAGGACCTACAATGAGCAGTTCTTC	CATSRSWDRTYNEQFF
TRBV2	few	TRBJ2-1	NA	TGTGCCAGCAGCACTAGCTTCCCGGACCATGAGCAGTTCTTC	CASSTSFPDHEQFF
TRBV9	NA	TRBJ1-1	TRBD1	TGTGCCAGCAGCCAAGGGGGCGCGACTGAAGCTTTCTTT	CASSQGGATEAFF
TRBV2	once	TRBJ2-7	NA	TGTGCCAGCAGTGAAGGCTACGAGCAGTACTTC	CASSEGYEQYF
TRBV11-2	NA	TRBJ2-2	NA	TGTGCCAGCAGCTTAGATCGCCGAGACACCGGGGAGCTGTTTTTT	CASSLDRRDTGELFF
TRBV18	NA	TRBJ2-7	TRBD1	TGTGCCAGCTCACCCCAAGACAGGGGGCCACACGAGCAGTACTTC	CASSPQDRGPHEQYF
TRBV29-1	NA	TRBJ1-1	NA	TGCAGCGTTTGTGACACCTGGCGGATGACTGAAGCTTTCTTT	CSVCDTWRMTEAFF
TRBV14	few	TRBJ1-6	NA	TGTGCCAGCAGCGCTCTACGGGCCTATAATTCACCCCTCCACTTT	CASSALRAYNSPLHF
TRBV6-6	once	TRBJ2-5	NA	TGTGCCAGCAGTAAACCCCCTTGGGAGACCCAGTACTTC	CASSKPPWETQYF
TRBV2	few	TRBJ1-6	NA	TGTGCCAGCAGTGCCAGGGAGGGGAATAATTCACCCCTCCACTTT	CASSAREGNNSPLHF
TRBV30	NA	TRBJ1-2	NA	TGTGCCTGGACGGGGGCCCACTATGGCTACACCTTC	CAWTGAHYGYTF
TRBV7-2	once	TRBJ2-5	TRBD2	TGTGCCAGCAGCTTAGCTGGCGGGGGGGAGACCCAGTACTTC	CASSLAGGGETQYF
TRBV7-2	NA	TRBJ2-2	NA	TGTGCCAGCAGCTTAGAGTTTGGCACCGGGGAGCTGTTTTTT	CASSLEFGTGELFF
TRBV2	NA	TRBJ2-7	TRBD1	TGTGCCAGCAACTTGGGACAGGTTGTTAACGAGCAGTACTTC	CASNLGQVVNEQYF
TRBV30	NA	TRBJ1-5	NA	TGTGCCTGGAGTGTTTTGTCCCAAAATCAGCCCCAGCATTTT	CAWSVLSQNQPQHF
TRBV10-3	NA	TRBJ2-1	NA	TGTGCCATCAGTGAGTCAGGGAGGAATGAGCAGTTCTTC	CAISESGRNEQFF
TRBV5-1	NA	TRBJ2-1	NA	TGCGCCAGCAGGGGTCAGTTCGGTGACTCCTACAATGAGCAGTTCTTC	CASRGQFGDSYNEQFF
TRBV19	NA	TRBJ1-1	NA	TGTGCCAGTAGTTTCCGGACAGAAGCTTTCTTT	CASSFRTEAFF
TRBV27	NA	TRBJ2-7	TRBD1	TGTGCCAGCAACACAGGGGGCGGCGAGCAGTACTTC	CASNTGGGEQYF
TRBV10-3	NA	TRBJ2-7	TRBD1	TGTGCCATCAGTGCATCCAGTGGACAGGGGGCTTACGAGCAGTACTTC	CAISASSGQGAYEQYF
TRBV7-9	NA	TRBJ1-2	NA	TGTGCCAGCAGCTTAGGGTCCGAGGATGGCTACACCTTC	CASSLGSEDGYTF
TRBV4-1	NA	TRBJ2-7	NA	TGCGCCAGCAGCCAAGGGAGCGGCGAGCAGTACTTC	CASSQGSGEQYF
TRBV15	NA	TRBJ1-2	NA	TGTGCCACCAGCAGAGGAAATTCGGGGACCTATGGCTACACCTTC	CATSRGNSGTYGYTF
TRBV7-2	NA	TRBJ2-3	TRBD2	TGTGCCAGCAGACTGGGGCTAGCGGGGGAGGGAGATACGCAGTATTTT	CASRLGLAGEGDTQYF
TRBV7-8	NA	TRBJ2-3	TRBD2	TGTGCCAGCAGCTTGAACCGGGGGGGCACAGATACGCAGTATTTT	CASSLNRGGTDTQYF
TRBV18	few	TRBJ1-4	NA	TGTGCCAGCTCACCGCAGCGCCATCGAGGGGCTAATGAAAAACTGTTTTTT	CASSPQRHRGANEKLFF